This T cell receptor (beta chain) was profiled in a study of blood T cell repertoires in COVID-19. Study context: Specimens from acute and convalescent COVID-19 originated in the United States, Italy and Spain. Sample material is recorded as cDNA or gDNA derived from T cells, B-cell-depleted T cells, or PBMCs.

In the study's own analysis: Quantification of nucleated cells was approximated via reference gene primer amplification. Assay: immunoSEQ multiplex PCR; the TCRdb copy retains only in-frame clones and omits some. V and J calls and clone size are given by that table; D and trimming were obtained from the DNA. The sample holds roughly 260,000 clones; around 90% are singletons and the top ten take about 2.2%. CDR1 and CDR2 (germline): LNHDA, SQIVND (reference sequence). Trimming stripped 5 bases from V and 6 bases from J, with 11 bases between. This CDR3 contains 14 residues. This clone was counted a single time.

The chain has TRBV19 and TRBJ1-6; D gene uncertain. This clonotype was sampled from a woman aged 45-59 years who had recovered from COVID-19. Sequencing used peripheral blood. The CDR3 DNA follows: TGTGCCAGTAGTTACTCGGGAGGTAATTCACCCCTCCACTTT. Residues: CASSYSGGNSPLHF. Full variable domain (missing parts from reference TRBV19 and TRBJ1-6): DGGITQSPKYLFRKEGQNVTLSCEQNLNHDAMYWYRQDPGQGLRLIYYSQIVNDFQKGDIAEGYSVSREKKESFPLTVTSAQKNPTAFYLCASSYSGGNSPLHFGNGTRLTVT.